These 30 T cell receptor beta chains were sequenced from one sample in a study of T-cell memory formation after mild COVID-19. TCRdb processed the 5' RACE reads anew with MiXCR; each CDR3 protein has one entry. The table has more than 150,000 distinct CDR3 sequences, about a fifth seen once; the top ten hold roughly 23%. The sequenced material came from PBMCs or a T cell subset sorted from them (not recorded which). These receptors originate from an adult woman who had mild COVID-19 (a few samples of this study predate the infection). Cell type and time point are not known.

As regards this clonotype: Because it lacks the conserved phenylalanine or tryptophan at the end, this CDR3 is likely a read error. The V call is TRBV7-7, the J call TRBJ1-3; no firm D call. V was cut by 5 bases and J by 2 bases, with 16 bases left in between. This CDR3 comprises 16 residues. Per the germline V gene, CDR1 is SSHAT and CDR2 is FNYEAQ (reference sequence). CDR3 sequence: CASSPTAGSAGNTIYL. Here the CDR3 DNA reads TGTGCCAGCAGCCCCACCGCAGGTTCCGCTGGAAACACCATATATTTG.

The chain is built from TRBV7-9 and TRBJ2-4, with D possibly matching TRBD2 (6 bases). This CDR3 is 13 amino acids long. Germline assignment: CDR1 SEHNR and CDR2 FQNEAQ (reference sequence). Between the trimmed V and J ends, which lost 6 bases and 5 bases, there was a span of 11 bases. The chain's CDR3 is CASRSGEENIQYF. The CDR3 DNA is TGTGCCAGCAGGTCGGGGGAGGAAAACATTCAGTACTTC.

This clonotype was detected a few times. This chain uses TRBV29-1 with TRBJ2-7, with 10 bases identical to TRBD2. Germline V gene sequence: CDR1 SQVTM, CDR2 ANQGSEA. The trim removed 2 bases at V and 2 bases at J, leaving 6 bases unmatched. The CDR3 contains 15 residues. The CDR3 bases are TGCAGCGTTGAACTTACTAGCGGGGACACCTACGAGCAGTACTTC. Translated, it gives CSVELTSGDTYEQYF.

In its sample, this clonotype was seen a few times. The V and J genes are TRBV12-5 and TRBJ1-1; no reliable D call. The CDR3 spans 14 residues. Germline V CDR1 and CDR2: LGHNT, FRNRAP. V was clipped by 1 base and J by 7 bases, with 13 bases between them. The CDR3 DNA follows: TGTGCTAGTGGTTTGGGAGGCGGTGTGGGTGAAGCTTTCTTT. This sequence encodes CASGLGGGVGEAFF.

The rearrangement joins TRBV30 to TRBJ2-7, with a tentative D call TRBD1 (5 bases). V lost 1 base and J 0 bases, leaving 16 bases between the germline ends. This CDR3 has 16 amino acids. Germline CDR1 is GTSNPN and CDR2 is SVGIG (reference sequence). As DNA, the CDR3 is TGTGCCTGGAGTGACCCGACAGACAGCTTCTCCTACGAGCAGTACTTC. Translated: CAWSDPTDSFSYEQYF.

CDR3 in amino acids: CASSSLQGTSEQYF. The CDR3 region has the DNA TGTGCCAGCAGCTCATTACAGGGCACCAGCGAGCAGTACTTC. The chain couples TRBV13 to TRBJ2-7; TRBD1 might be the D (6 bases). The CDR3 length is 14 residues. The ends were cut back, 4 bases at V and 6 bases at J, with 16 bases in the middle. Germline loops: CDR1 PRHDT, CDR2 FYEKMQ (reference sequence).

This chain uses TRBV7-9 with TRBJ1-2; D not certain. The V end lost 1 base, the J end lost 0 bases, and 9 bases lay between the germline ends. The CDR3 has 15 residues. CDR1 is SEHNR and CDR2 is FQNEAQ in the germline V gene (reference sequence). CDR3 region: CASSLDTVANYGYTF. The DNA for the CDR3 is TGTGCCAGCAGCTTAGATACGGTCGCTAACTATGGCTACACCTTC.

This clonotype was recorded at least ten times. DNA of the CDR3: TGTGCCAGTAGTATGCGGGGGACAGACGCAGCTAACTATGGCTACACCTTC. As protein: CASSMRGTDAANYGYTF. The chain recombines TRBV19 with TRBJ1-2; 7 bases line up with TRBD1. The germline gives CDR1 LNHDA, CDR2 SQIVND (reference sequence). V lost 3 bases and J lost 0; bases outside the gene matches: 10. The CDR3 extends over 17 amino acids. Looking up the rest from reference TRBV19 and TRBJ1-2 gives the full variable domain: DGGITQSPKYLFRKEGQNVTLSCEQNLNHDAMYWYRQDPGQGLRLIYYSQIVNDFQKGDIAEGYSVSREKKESFPLTVTSAQKNPTAFYLCASSMRGTDAANYGYTFGSGTRLTVV.

This clonotype turned up a few times. The chain links TRBV6-5 to TRBJ2-1; 9 nucleotides align to TRBD2. This CDR3 is 17 amino acids long. CDR1 is MNHEY, CDR2 SVGAGI, per germline. V was clipped by 4 bases and J by 0 bases; unmatched bases: 7. CDR3 sequence: CASSSRLAGSSYNEQFF. The CDR3 DNA reads TGTGCCAGCAGTTCACGGCTAGCGGGAAGCTCCTACAATGAGCAGTTCTTC.

This clonotype appeared a few times. The rearrangement links TRBV4-1 to TRBJ1-4; the match to TRBD1 covers 11 bases. Germline assignment: CDR1 MGHRA and CDR2 YSYEKL. J lost 8 bases, V lost 3 bases, and 11 bases had no gene match. CDR3 length equals 17 residues. The DNA of the CDR3 is TGCGCCAGCAGCCATCCATCTAAAGGGACAGGGGGGGAAAAACTGTTTTTT. Its translation: CASSHPSKGTGGEKLFF.

The chain carries TRBV9 and TRBJ2-1; 9 nucleotides line up with TRBD1. The CDR3 covers 14 residues. Germline CDR1 and CDR2: SGDLS and YYNGEE. V lost 4 bases and J lost 8; bases outside the gene matches: 7. The CDR3 loop reads CASSFRDRVHEQFF. The CDR3 coding sequence is TGTGCCAGCAGCTTCCGGGACAGGGTCCATGAGCAGTTCTTC. The full variable domain, rest sourced from reference TRBV9 and TRBJ2-1, is DSGVTQTPKHLITATGQRVTLRCSPRSGDLSVYWYQQSLDQGLQFLIQYYNGEERAKGNILERFSAQQFPDLHSELNLSSLELGDSALYFCASSFRDRVHEQFFGPGTRLTVL.

This clonotype was picked up a small number of times. The rearrangement joins TRBV7-2 to TRBJ2-7, with TRBD1 matching over 9 bases. This CDR3 has 15 residues. Germline CDR1 SGHTA, CDR2 FQGNSA. V was clipped by 5 bases and J by 6 bases; unmatched bases: 11. Here the CDR3 reads CASSPSGTGSPEQYF. The CDR3 nucleotides are TGTGCCAGCAGCCCTAGTGGGACAGGGTCCCCCGAGCAGTACTTC.

This clonotype was counted a few times. The V and J genes are TRBV4-1 and TRBJ2-1; weak D call: TRBD1 (6 bases). The V and J ends lost 6 bases and 0 bases respectively, with 15 bases between them. Germline lookup yields CDR1 MGHRA and CDR2 YSYEKL. The CDR3 consists of 16 residues. For the CDR3, the DNA is TGCGCCAGCAGACCTGGGGGCCTAAGCTCCTACAATGAGCAGTTCTTC. Its translation is CASRPGGLSSYNEQFF.

This sequence joins TRBV5-6 and TRBJ2-3; TRBD2 is a possible D gene (6 bases). The germline V gene encodes CDR1 SGHDT and CDR2 YYEEEE. This CDR3 is built from 16 residues. Trimming removed 0 bases from V and 7 bases from J, with 18 bases in between. DNA for the CDR3: TGTGCCAGCAGCTTGGGATCCGGGACTGCCACGAATACGCAGTATTTT. This codes for CASSLGSGTATNTQYF. Full variable domain (rest looked up from reference TRBV5-6 and TRBJ2-3): DAGVTQSPTHLIKTRGQQVTLRCSPKSGHDTVSWYQQALGQGPQFIFQYYEEEERQRGNFPDRFSGHQFPNYSSELNVNALLLGDSALYLCASSLGSGTATNTQYFGPGTRLTVL.

This clonotype was seen a handful of times. CDR3 sequence: CSVEETSRGRGGSYEQYF. CDR3 bases: TGCAGCGTTGAAGAGACGTCCCGGGGCAGGGGAGGTTCCTACGAGCAGTACTTC. This chain links TRBV29-1 with TRBJ2-7, with D tentatively TRBD1 or TRBD2 (6 bases each). The CDR3 is made up of 18 amino acids. Germline V gene lookup returns CDR1 SQVTM and CDR2 ANQGSEA. V was trimmed by 0 bases and J by 1 base, leaving 22 bases between them.

The chain couples TRBV20-1 to TRBJ1-2, with TRBD1 identical over 9 bases. The CDR3 is 13 amino acids. Germline CDR1 DFQATT, CDR2 SNEGSKA (reference sequence). J gave up 5 bases and V 3 bases, and 4 bases lay outside the gene matches. Here the CDR3 DNA reads TGCAGTGCTAGGAAACAGGGGGCTTATGGCTACACCTTC. The encoded protein is CSARKQGAYGYTF.

This chain connects TRBV11-2 to TRBJ2-7; D is unresolved. The CDR3 spans 13 residues. The V end was cut by 2 bases, the J end by 3 bases, with 8 bases between. Germline values: CDR1 SGHAT, CDR2 FQNNGV. The CDR3 loop is CASSLSYNYEQYF. The CDR3 coding sequence is TGTGCCAGCAGCTTAAGCTACAACTACGAGCAGTACTTC.

The chain is built from TRBV7-3 and TRBJ1-1; D ambiguous. CDR3 size: 16 residues. From germline, CDR1 is SGHTA and CDR2 FQGTGA. V dropped 0 bases and J dropped 6 bases, with 17 bases sitting between them. DNA of the CDR3: TGTGCCAGCAGCTTAACCCCAATGGGGTCTAATGCTGAAGCTTTCTTT. Amino acids: CASSLTPMGSNAEAFF.

The chain has TRBV15 and TRBJ2-3, with TRBD2 matching over 11 bases. Trimming took 0 bases from V and 4 from J; bases not matched to a gene: 3. This CDR3 has 16 residues. Per germline, CDR1 LNHNV and CDR2 YYDKDF (reference sequence). The CDR3 DNA sequence: TGTGCCACCAGCAGAGATCCTAGCGGGAGGTCAGATACGCAGTATTTT. This translates into CATSRDPSGRSDTQYF.

The genes are TRBV4-3 and TRBJ2-1; perhaps TRBD1 as D (6 bases). Germline assignment: CDR1 LGHNA and CDR2 YSLEER. V was clipped by 0 bases and J by 4 bases, with 19 bases between them. This CDR3 region has 18 residues. In nucleotides, the CDR3 is TGCGCCAGCAGCCAAGACTCAACGGGGCAGGGGCGTTACAATGAGCAGTTCTTC. It specifies CASSQDSTGQGRYNEQFF.

The chain uses TRBV9 and TRBJ2-5; 9 nucleotides line up with TRBD2. The CDR3 has 15 amino acids. Germline V gene sequence: CDR1 SGDLS, CDR2 YYNGEE. V lost 0 bases to trimming and J lost 5 bases; unmatched junction nucleotides: 5. The CDR3 region has the DNA TGTGCCAGCAGCGTAGCGGCTAGCGGGGTCGAGACCCAGTACTTC. This translates into CASSVAASGVETQYF.

The genes are TRBV20-1 and TRBJ1-1; D remains ambiguous. Germline-derived CDR1 and CDR2 are DFQATT and SNEGSKA (reference sequence). The CDR3 sequence is 17 residues long. Trimming pared 3 bases from V and 6 bases from J, leaving 26 bases between. This chain's CDR3 is CSARGLRAEGVYAEAFF. In nucleotides, the CDR3 is TGCAGTGCTAGGGGGTTAAGGGCCGAGGGTGTGTACGCTGAAGCTTTCTTT.

This clonotype was seen a few times. The rearrangement joins TRBV9 to TRBJ2-7, with D possibly being TRBD1 (6 bases). The V gene lost 0 bases and the J gene lost 2 bases, with 6 bases spanning the gap. Per the germline V gene, CDR1 is SGDLS and CDR2 is YYNGEE. The CDR3 totals 13 residues. The CDR3 protein is CASSVGDTYEQYF. CDR3 nucleotides: TGTGCCAGCAGCGTAGGGGACACCTACGAGCAGTACTTC. The full variable domain, in which reference TRBV9 and TRBJ2-7 provide the parts outside the CDR3, is DSGVTQTPKHLITATGQRVTLRCSPRSGDLSVYWYQQSLDQGLQFLIQYYNGEERAKGNILERFSAQQFPDLHSELNLSSLELGDSALYFCASSVGDTYEQYFGPGTRLTVT.

This clonotype was counted a few times. This chain connects TRBV27 to TRBJ2-1; TRBD2 is a possible D gene (5 bases). This CDR3 contains 12 residues. Germline values: CDR1 MNHEY, CDR2 SMNVEV (reference sequence). V lost 4 bases to trimming and J lost 12 bases, with 13 bases between them. As DNA, the CDR3 is TGTGCCAGCAGTTCGGCCTTGGCGGGGCAGTTCTTC. Protein sequence: CASSSALAGQFF.

The chain joins TRBV7-6 to TRBJ2-7; perhaps D is TRBD1 or TRBD2 (5 bases each). CDR3 length: 14 residues. V was pared by 1 base and J by 7 bases, with 14 bases between. Germline values: CDR1 SGHVS, CDR2 FNYEAQ. CDR3 protein: CASSLGAGDREQYF. The CDR3 region has the DNA TGTGCCAGCAGCTTAGGGGCCGGGGACCGGGAGCAGTACTTC. The full variable domain, in which reference TRBV7-6 and TRBJ2-7 provide the parts outside the CDR3, is GAGVSQSPRYKVTKRGQDVALRCDPISGHVSLYWYRQALGQGPEFLTYFNYEAQQDKSGLPNDRFSAERPEGSISTLTIQRTEQRDSAMYRCASSLGAGDREQYFGPGTRLTVT.

This clonotype was seen ten or more times. The chain has TRBV5-6 and TRBJ1-1; maybe TRBD1 (5 bases). This CDR3 region has 13 residues. The V gene lost 0 bases and the J gene lost 4 bases, with 7 bases spanning the gap. Germline assignment: CDR1 SGHDT and CDR2 YYEEEE. The CDR3 DNA sequence: TGTGCCAGCAGCTTGGGGGGGATCACTGAAGCTTTCTTT. Translated: CASSLGGITEAFF.

The rearrangement joins TRBV6-2 or TRBV6-3 to TRBJ1-2; no firm D call. V was trimmed by 0 bases and J by 5 bases, leaving 13 bases between them. Germline V lookup: CDR1 MNHEY, CDR2 SVGEGT. The length of the CDR3 is 15 residues. As DNA, the CDR3 is TGTGCCAGCAGTTACTCTATCCAGCTGGGGTATGGCTACACCTTC. It codes for CASSYSIQLGYGYTF.

The sample holds a few counts of this clonotype. The CDR3 loop is CASSLSQTSGFYEQYF. The DNA of the CDR3 is TGTGCCAGCAGTTTATCGCAGACTAGCGGGTTTTACGAGCAGTACTTC. The V and J genes are TRBV27 and TRBJ2-7; 10 bases map to TRBD2. There are 16 residues in the CDR3. Germline CDR1 and CDR2: MNHEY and SMNVEV (reference sequence). J lost 4 bases, V lost 0 bases, and 6 bases had no gene match.

This clonotype has only a few counts. Because the CDR3's place on the DNA is in doubt, the DNA is left out and the CDR3 is given as listed by TCRdb. J is TRBJ1-1 and V is TRBV19. The CDR3 is 13 amino acids in total, end residues counted. Germline V CDR1 and CDR2: LNHDA, SQIVND (reference sequence). CDR3 residues: CASTSGTNTEAFF.

This chain links TRBV6-2 or TRBV6-3 with TRBJ2-7; D is uncertain. With 4 bases removed from V and 3 bases from J, the gap between germline ends came to 7 bases. The CDR3 consists of 12 residues. Germline CDR1 reads MNHEY; CDR2 reads SVGEGT. CDR3: CASSLAYYEQYF. CDR3 in DNA: TGTGCCAGCAGTTTGGCATACTACGAGCAGTACTTC.